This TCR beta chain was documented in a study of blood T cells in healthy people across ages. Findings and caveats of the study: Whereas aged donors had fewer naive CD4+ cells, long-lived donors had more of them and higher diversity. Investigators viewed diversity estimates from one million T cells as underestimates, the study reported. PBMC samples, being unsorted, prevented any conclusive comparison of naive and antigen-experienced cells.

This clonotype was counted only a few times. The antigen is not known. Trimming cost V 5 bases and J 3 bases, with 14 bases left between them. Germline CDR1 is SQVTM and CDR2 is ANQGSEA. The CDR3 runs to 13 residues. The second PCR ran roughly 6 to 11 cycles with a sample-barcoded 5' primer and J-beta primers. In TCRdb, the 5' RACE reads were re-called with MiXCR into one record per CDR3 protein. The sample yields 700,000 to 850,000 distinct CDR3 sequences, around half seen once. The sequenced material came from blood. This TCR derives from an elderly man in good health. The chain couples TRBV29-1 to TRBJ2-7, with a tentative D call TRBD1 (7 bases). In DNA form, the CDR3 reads TGCAGCGTTCGGCAGGGGGGTCTCTACGAGCAGTACTTC. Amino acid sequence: CSVRQGGLYEQYF.